This T cell receptor beta chain was recovered during a study of blood T cell repertoires in COVID-19. On the study more broadly: Some COVID-19 samples were acute and others convalescent; all came from the United States, Italy and Spain. Sources were T cells, B-cell-depleted T cells, or PBMCs; the material itself was cDNA or gDNA.

Per the study methods: Counts of nucleated cells, estimated from reference gene primer amplification, were obtained. Using immunoSEQ multiplex PCR, the repertoire was profiled, and TCRdb retains in-frame clones only, with some absent. D and trimming come from the DNA, and the V and J calls and clone size come from that table. The repertoire holds about 670,000 clones, with 85% to 90% as singletons. Germline CDR1 is SEHNR and CDR2 is FQNEAQ (reference sequence). The CDR3 runs 16 residues. Trimming pared 5 bases from V and 0 bases from J, leaving 16 bases between. The sample taken for sequencing was peripheral blood. This receptor was obtained from a woman younger than 30 with acute or convalescent COVID-19. The chain carries TRBV7-9 and TRBJ2-5; the D gene is possibly TRBD2 (7 bases). The CDR3 nucleotides are TGTGCCAGCAGCCCCTTGTACGGGGGGCACCAAGAGACCCAGTACTTC. Amino acids: CASSPLYGGHQETQYF. The entire variable domain, with the rest obtained from reference TRBV7-9 and TRBJ2-5, is as follows: DTGVSQNPRHKITKRGQNVTFRCDPISEHNRLYWYRQTLGQGPEFLTYFQNEAQLEKSRLLSDRFSAERPKGSFSTLEIQRTEQGDSAMYLCASSPLYGGHQETQYFGPGTRLLVL.